The 23 T cell receptor beta chains below were found in one sample sequenced in a study of CD8 T cells in ankylosing spondylitis. TCRdb called the 5' RACE reads again in MiXCR, with one record for every CDR3 protein. The sample gives nearly 350,000 distinct CDR3 sequences, roughly 14% of which show up once; 1.1% is in the top ten. Sequenced sample: blood, either unsorted or a sorted T cell fraction (not recorded which). The receptors were sampled from a male donor with ankylosing spondylitis or in good health (not recorded which).

This clonotype was counted a few times. The V gene is TRBV6-1, the J gene TRBJ2-7; no reliable D call. The CDR3 contains 14 residues. The V gene lost 1 base and the J gene lost 0 bases, with 7 bases spanning the gap. Per germline, CDR1 MNHNS and CDR2 SASEGT. This chain's CDR3 is CASSEDSSSYEQYF. The CDR3 DNA is TGTGCCAGCAGTGAAGACTCGAGCTCCTACGAGCAGTACTTC.

The sample holds many counts of this clonotype. The chain joins TRBV12-3 or TRBV12-4 to TRBJ1-3; D unclear. CDR3 length: 12 amino acids. Deletions cut 4 bases from V and 2 bases from J, with 3 bases between. The CDR3 reads CASSSAGNTIYF. The CDR3 DNA sequence: TGTGCCAGCAGTTCTGCTGGAAACACCATATATTTT.

In its sample, this clonotype was seen many times. This chain joins TRBV18 and TRBJ2-7; the match to TRBD1 covers 7 bases. The ends lost 3 bases at V and 2 bases at J; junction bases unmatched: 1. The germline gives CDR1 KGHSH, CDR2 LQKENI. The length of the CDR3 is 13 residues. The CDR3 DNA reads as TGTGCCAGCTCACCGGGACAGACCTACGAGCAGTACTTC. Translation: CASSPGQTYEQYF.

This sequence joins TRBV20-1 and TRBJ2-1; 13 nucleotides match TRBD2. Germline V gene sequence: CDR1 DFQATT, CDR2 SNEGSKA (reference sequence). The CDR3 loop spans 16 amino acids. The J segment lost 4 bases and the V segment lost 8 bases, leaving 11 bases of the junction unmatched. The CDR3 loop reads CSPTRTSGSWYNEQFF. DNA for the CDR3: TGCAGTCCAACCCGGACTAGCGGGAGCTGGTACAATGAGCAGTTCTTC.

This clonotype was seen repeatedly, ten times or more. The V call is TRBV14, the J call TRBJ2-3; D is perhaps TRBD2 (5 bases). The germline V gene encodes CDR1 SGHDN and CDR2 FVKESK. The CDR3 spans 17 residues. Trimming took off 0 bases at V and 3 bases at J, with 16 bases between the two ends. This chain's CDR3 is CASSQDLGRGSTDTQYF. The CDR3 nucleotides read TGTGCCAGCAGCCAAGATCTAGGACGGGGATCGACAGATACGCAGTATTTT.

This clonotype has only a few counts. The gene calls are TRBV2 and TRBJ2-1; 7 nucleotides agree with TRBD2. The germline gives CDR1 SNHLY, CDR2 FYNNEI. Trimming removed 3 bases from V and 4 bases from J; junction bases left unmatched: 3. CDR3 length: 14 residues. CDR3 region: CASSESSGYNEQFF. The CDR3, as DNA: TGTGCCAGCAGTGAGTCTAGCGGTTACAATGAGCAGTTCTTC.

This clonotype was recorded a few times. This chain connects TRBV10-3 to TRBJ1-2, with 7 bases identical to TRBD1. This CDR3 contains 14 residues. Unmatched junction bases numbered 8, after V lost 8 bases and J lost 2 bases. Germline V gene data show CDR1 as ENHRY and CDR2 as SYGVKD. In DNA form, the CDR3 reads TGTGCCATCCAACAGGGGAGGGACAACTATGGCTACACCTTC. Translating it yields CAIQQGRDNYGYTF.

This clonotype was seen more than once but under ten times. The rearrangement uses TRBV4-2 and TRBJ2-1, with D tentatively TRBD1 or TRBD2 (6 bases each). The CDR3 length is 16 residues. Per germline, CDR1 LGHNA and CDR2 YNFKEQ. V lost 4 bases and J 0 bases, leaving 13 bases between the germline ends. CDR3 sequence: CASSPGGTSSYNEQFF. DNA of the CDR3: TGTGCCAGCAGCCCCGGGGGCACGAGCTCCTACAATGAGCAGTTCTTC.

The DNA for the CDR3 is TGCAGTGCTCGCGGACAGGGCAATCAGCCCCAGCATTTT. This sequence encodes CSARGQGNQPQHF. This chain links TRBV20-1 with TRBJ1-5; 7 nucleotides line up with TRBD1. The CDR3 is 13 residues long. With V trimmed by 5 bases and J by 2 bases, 3 bases remained unmatched. Germline V lookup: CDR1 DFQATT, CDR2 SNEGSKA (reference sequence).

The V and J genes are TRBV6-1 and TRBJ1-5; no clear D gene. Trimming left V 7 bases short and J 3 bases short, with 10 bases between. CDR3 length: 13 residues. Germline V gives CDR1 MNHNS, CDR2 SASEGT. Here the CDR3 DNA reads TGTGCCAGCATCTCCTGGCCCAATCAGCCCCAGCATTTT. It specifies CASISWPNQPQHF.

This clonotype showed up just a few times. The gene calls are TRBV29-1 and TRBJ1-1; D remains unclear. The CDR3 length is 13 residues. V lost 5 bases and J lost 0, with 10 bases in between. The germline V gene encodes CDR1 SQVTM and CDR2 ANQGSEA. The CDR3 protein is CSVLVNLNTEAFF. Written as DNA, the CDR3 is TGCAGCGTTCTCGTCAACTTGAACACTGAAGCTTTCTTT. Variable domain in full (rest from reference TRBV29-1 and TRBJ1-1): SAVISQKPSRDICQRGTSLTIQCQVDSQVTMMFWYRQQPGQSLTLIATANQGSEATYESGFVIDKFPISRPNLTFSTLTVSNMSPEDSSIYLCSVLVNLNTEAFFGQGTRLTVV.

This chain uses TRBV20-1 with TRBJ2-2, with 11 bases identical to TRBD2. The junction had 7 bases not matched to a gene; V was cut back by 4 bases and J by 6 bases. The CDR3 extends over 15 amino acids. From germline, CDR1 is DFQATT and CDR2 SNEGSKA (reference sequence). The CDR3 protein is CSAIAGGGDSGELFF. The CDR3 coding sequence is TGCAGTGCTATAGCGGGAGGGGGTGATTCCGGGGAGCTGTTTTTT.

This clonotype was observed a few times. J is TRBJ2-1 and V is TRBV19; TRBD2 agrees at 10 bases. Trimming cost V 7 bases and J 9 bases; bases outside gene matches: 12. The germline V gene has CDR1 LNHDA and CDR2 SQIVND (reference sequence). CDR3 length: 15 amino acids. For the CDR3, the DNA is TGTGCCAGTACCCAAGGGAGCGGGGGGGCCATTGAGCAGTTCTTC. Its protein product is CASTQGSGGAIEQFF. Full variable domain (outside the CDR3, taken from reference TRBV19 and TRBJ2-1): DGGITQSPKYLFRKEGQNVTLSCEQNLNHDAMYWYRQDPGQGLRLIYYSQIVNDFQKGDIAEGYSVSREKKESFPLTVTSAQKNPTAFYLCASTQGSGGAIEQFFGPGTRLTVL.

This clonotype was seen a handful of times. The rearrangement links TRBV14 to TRBJ2-5, with D possibly matching TRBD1 (5 bases). The germline CDR1 and CDR2 sequences are SGHDN and FVKESK. The CDR3 extends over 15 amino acids. V lost 4 bases, J lost 4 bases, and 16 bases lay in between. The CDR3 loop reads CASSPHKGPGETQYF. The CDR3 region has the DNA TGTGCCAGCAGCCCCCACAAGGGGCCGGGAGAGACCCAGTACTTC.

The V and J genes are TRBV5-1 and TRBJ1-1; tentative D call: TRBD1 (5 bases). V lost 4 bases to trimming and J lost 3 bases, with 10 bases between them. Germline CDR1 and CDR2: SGHRS and YFSETQ. CDR3 length: 13 amino acids. CDR3 nucleotide sequence: TGCGCCAGCAGCCCGGGGGGGTACACTGAAGCTTTCTTT. Its protein product is CASSPGGYTEAFF.

This clonotype has just a few counts. CDR3 loop: CASSLRALAHPDRGSSTDTQYF. The CDR3 nucleotides are TGTGCCAGCAGCCTACGAGCCTTAGCCCATCCGGACCGGGGGTCTAGCACAGATACGCAGTATTTT. The chain links TRBV4-2 to TRBJ2-3; possibly TRBD2 for D (6 bases). The CDR3 covers 22 residues. V lost 4 bases, J lost 0 bases, and 32 bases lay in between. Looked up from germline, CDR1 is LGHNA and CDR2 is YNFKEQ.

The J gene is TRBJ2-1, the V gene TRBV5-1; 14 positions agree with TRBD2. CDR1 is SGHRS and CDR2 is YFSETQ in the germline V gene. The junction had 5 bases not matched to a gene; V was cut back by 4 bases and J by 8 bases. The CDR3 runs to 15 residues. The CDR3 loop is CASSPGLAGVDEQFF. The CDR3 DNA is TGCGCCAGCAGCCCGGGACTAGCGGGAGTGGATGAGCAGTTCTTC.

This sequence joins TRBV7-9 and TRBJ2-3; TRBD1 matches at 10 bases. From germline, CDR1 is SEHNR and CDR2 FQNEAQ (reference sequence). The CDR3 is 16 residues long. V shed 3 bases, J shed 1 base, and the junction held 4 bases outside the gene matches. The CDR3 coding sequence is TGTGCCAGCAGCTTCGACAGGGGGCAAGGCACAGATACGCAGTATTTT. It is translated as CASSFDRGQGTDTQYF.

This sequence joins TRBV10-3 and TRBJ2-1; D ambiguous. The CDR3 is made up of 14 amino acids. Trimming stripped 6 bases from V and 8 bases from J, with 17 bases between. Germline loops: CDR1 ENHRY, CDR2 SYGVKD. CDR3 DNA: TGTGCCATCAGCGCAGTTCCCAACAATGATGAGCAGTTCTTC. It encodes CAISAVPNNDEQFF.

This clonotype was recorded many times. This sequence joins TRBV5-1 and TRBJ2-3; D unclear. The CDR3 totals 14 residues. Germline V gene sequence: CDR1 SGHRS, CDR2 YFSETQ. With 2 bases removed from V and 0 bases from J, the gap between germline ends came to 7 bases. The CDR3 DNA reads TGCGCCAGCAGCTTTCGTTCCAGCACAGATACGCAGTATTTT. The encoded protein is CASSFRSSTDTQYF.

The chain is built from TRBV13 and TRBJ2-3; 15 bases are a match to TRBD2. V shed 5 bases and J 6 bases; nucleotides not matched to a gene: 9. Germline-derived CDR1 and CDR2 are PRHDT and FYEKMQ (reference sequence). The CDR3 covers 17 residues. The DNA of the CDR3 is TGTGCCAGCAGCCTCCGGACTAGCGGGAGGGCGAGGGATACGCAGTATTTT. It is translated as CASSLRTSGRARDTQYF.

At least ten counts were recorded for this clonotype. This chain links TRBV29-1 with TRBJ1-3, with unresolved D. The CDR3 contains 13 residues. The V gene's germline CDR1 is SQVTM and CDR2 ANQGSEA. V lost 5 bases, J lost 2 bases, and 10 bases lay in between. CDR3 in amino acids: CSVTGEAGNTIYF. CDR3 sequence (DNA): TGCAGCGTTACCGGAGAGGCTGGAAACACCATATATTTT.

Many counts were recorded for this clonotype. This chain connects TRBV5-1 to TRBJ1-1, with unresolved D. Trimming stripped 1 base from V and 5 bases from J, with 12 bases between. The germline V gene has CDR1 SGHRS and CDR2 YFSETQ. This CDR3 is built from 14 residues. CDR3 bases: TGCGCCAGCAGCTTGCAAAAGGGTTGGACTGAAGCTTTCTTT. This codes for CASSLQKGWTEAFF.